This T cell receptor (beta chain) was recorded in a study of cytomegalovirus exposure and HLA in healthy donors. A multiplex PCR was run with 60 Vbeta primers and 13 Jbeta primers. Some clones are missing from TCRdb's copy, which holds only in-frame ones; the method was immunoSEQ multiplex PCR. Here the sample spans approximately 220,000 clones, roughly 80% being singletons. The CDR3 is 14 amino acids. Germline V gene data show CDR1 as MNHEY and CDR2 as SMNVEV (reference sequence). With 3 bases removed from V and 5 bases from J, the gap between germline ends came to 13 bases. Sequenced material: PBMCs. The rearrangement uses TRBV27 and TRBJ1-1; no definite D call. This receptor was identified in a man aged 35-49 years in good health and CMV-seronegative. The CDR3 is CASSFGVWDTEAFF. The CDR3 nucleotides are TGTGCCAGCAGTTTCGGGGTATGGGATACTGAAGCTTTCTTT.